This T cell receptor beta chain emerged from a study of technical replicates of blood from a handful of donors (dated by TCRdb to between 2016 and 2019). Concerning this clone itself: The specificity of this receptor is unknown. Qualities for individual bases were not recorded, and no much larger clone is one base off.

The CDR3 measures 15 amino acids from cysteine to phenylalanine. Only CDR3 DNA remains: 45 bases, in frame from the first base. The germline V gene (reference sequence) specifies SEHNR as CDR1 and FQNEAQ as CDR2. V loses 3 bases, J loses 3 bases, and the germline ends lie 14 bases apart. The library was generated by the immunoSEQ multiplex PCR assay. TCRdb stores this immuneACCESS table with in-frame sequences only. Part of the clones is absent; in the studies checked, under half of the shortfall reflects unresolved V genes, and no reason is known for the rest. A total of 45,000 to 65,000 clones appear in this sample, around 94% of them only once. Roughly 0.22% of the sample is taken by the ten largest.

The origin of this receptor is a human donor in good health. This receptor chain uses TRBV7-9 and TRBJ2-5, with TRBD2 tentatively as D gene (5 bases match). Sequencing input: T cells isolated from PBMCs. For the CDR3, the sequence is CASSLQDLFKETQYF. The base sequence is TGTGCCAGCAGCTTGCAGGACTTATTCAAAGAGACCCAGTACTTC.